The next 10 T cell receptor beta chains were all read from a single sample in a study of shared clonotypes between healthy human individuals. Terminally differentiated effector memory CD45RA+ cells were left out of the naive CD8 fraction, which was CD45RO-negative and positively selected for CCR7. The method was immunoSEQ multiplex PCR; TCRdb's version includes in-frame clones alone and lacks a portion of them. The profile shows about 1.9 million clones, approximately 92% of them singletons. The sample was naive CD8+ T cells from PBMCs. These receptors all stem from a man in his late teens or twenties in good health. Some clones in this sample may be carry-over from other donors' samples.

The chain recombines TRBV10-3 with TRBJ2-1; D is unclear. The length of the CDR3 is 14 residues. The germline V and J ends were trimmed by 2 bases and 8 bases, with 13 bases remaining between them. Germline V gene sequence: CDR1 ENHRY, CDR2 SYGVKD. CDR3 sequence (DNA): TGTGCCATCAGTGAGGTAGGGAAAAAGGATGAGCAGTTCTTC. It translates to CAISEVGKKDEQFF.

The chain carries TRBV10-3 and TRBJ1-1, with D unclear. Trimming took off 3 bases at V and 7 bases at J, with 15 bases between the two ends. The V gene's germline CDR1 is ENHRY and CDR2 SYGVKD. The CDR3 covers 14 residues. CDR3 bases: TGTGCCATCAGTGATCGTCTCCGAGGGTTTGAAGCTTTCTTT. Translation gives CAISDRLRGFEAFF.

This chain uses TRBV5-1 with TRBJ2-7, with D tentatively TRBD1 or TRBD2 (5 bases each). Trimming took 0 bases from V and 7 from J, leaving 11 bases between them. The germline V gene encodes CDR1 SGHRS and CDR2 YFSETQ. This CDR3 comprises 13 residues. The CDR3 region is CASSLGGRAEQYF. Here the CDR3 DNA reads TGCGCCAGCAGCTTGGGGGGACGGGCAGAGCAGTACTTC.

V gene TRBV18 combines with J gene TRBJ1-5; D possibly corresponds to TRBD1 (5 bases). The V gene lost 4 bases and the J gene lost 1 base, with 11 bases spanning the gap. CDR3 length: 15 amino acids. Germline CDR1 is KGHSH and CDR2 is LQKENI. DNA for the CDR3: TGTGCCAGCTCACTCACCAGGGAAAGCAATCAGCCCCAGCATTTT. Translated, it gives CASSLTRESNQPQHF.

The rearrangement joins TRBV2 to TRBJ2-3, with 8 nucleotides matching TRBD2. CDR3 length: 16 amino acids. Germline CDR1 and CDR2: SNHLY and FYNNEI. Trimming cost V 6 bases and J 1 base; bases outside gene matches: 9. CDR3 protein: CASRAGGASGTDTQYF. The CDR3 nucleotides read TGTGCCAGCAGGGCCGGGGGGGCTAGCGGCACAGATACGCAGTATTTT.

This clone has a single count. J is TRBJ2-2 and V is TRBV13; TRBD1 might be the D (6 bases). Germline V gene lookup returns CDR1 PRHDT and CDR2 FYEKMQ (reference sequence). V was cut by 1 base and J by 4 bases, with 19 bases left in between. This CDR3 spans 18 amino acids. In DNA, the CDR3 is TGTGCCAGCAGCTTAGAAGTCGGGGACATCCCGACCACCGGGGAGCTGTTTTTT. It encodes CASSLEVGDIPTTGELFF.

This chain uses TRBV28 with TRBJ2-5; TRBD2 might be the D (6 bases). The CDR3 has 17 amino acids. From germline, CDR1 is MDHEN and CDR2 SYDVKM. The V end was cut by 5 bases, the J end by 0 bases, with 19 bases between. CDR3 in DNA: TGTGCCAGCAGTGTACCCGGGGCTAGCGCCAACCAAGAGACCCAGTACTTC. Translation: CASSVPGASANQETQYF.

This clone was observed once. The chain employs TRBV7-2 and TRBJ1-4, with a tentative D call TRBD1 (5 bases). The CDR3 has 15 residues. The V gene lost 9 bases and the J gene lost 3 bases, with 17 bases spanning the gap. Germline-derived CDR1 and CDR2 are SGHTA and FQGNSA. CDR3 in amino acids: CASSGRVGANEKLFF. CDR3 nucleotides: TGTGCCAGTTCAGGGCGCGTCGGGGCTAATGAAAAACTGTTTTTT.

The J gene is TRBJ1-5, the V gene TRBV4-2; D is unclear. In germline, CDR1 is LGHNA, CDR2 YNFKEQ. CDR3 length equals 15 residues. The V end lost 0 bases, the J end lost 9 bases, and 15 bases lay between the germline ends. DNA for the CDR3: TGTGCCAGCAGCCAAGACGCCGGGAAGCCGAGGCCCCAGCATTTT. Amino acids: CASSQDAGKPRPQHF.

The chain employs TRBV29-1 and TRBJ1-2; D is undetermined. The CDR3 loop spans 11 amino acids. CDR1 SQVTM and CDR2 ANQGSEA come from the germline V gene. CDR3 sequence (DNA): TGCACCGCCGATCCTAACTATGGCTACACCTTC. Its translation is CTADPNYGYTF.